One and the same sample provided the 30 T cell receptor beta chains below, sequenced in a study of T cell responses to AZD1222 COVID-19 vaccine. The repertoire was sequenced with immunoSEQ multiplex PCR; TCRdb's copy has only in-frame clones and lacks some. Of 60,000 to 80,000 clones listed, less than 85% are singletons. The sample in question was peripheral blood, obtained 28 days after the second AZD1222 dose. These receptor sequences come from an adult who received the AZD1222 COVID-19 vaccine.

The chain is built from TRBV7-2 and TRBJ2-7; 8 bases agree with TRBD2. V shed 1 base and J 3 bases; nucleotides not matched to a gene: 8. The CDR3 spans 16 residues. In germline, CDR1 is SGHTA, CDR2 FQGNSA. CDR3 amino acids: CASSLGGLAGVYEQYF. CDR3 bases: TGTGCCAGCAGCTTAGGGGGGCTAGCGGGCGTCTACGAGCAGTACTTC.

The gene calls are TRBV19 and TRBJ2-5; possibly TRBD2 for D (6 bases). The CDR3 spans 16 residues. CDR1 and CDR2 (germline): LNHDA, SQIVND (reference sequence). The V end was cut by 2 bases, the J end by 1 base, with 14 bases between. DNA of the CDR3: TGTGCCAGTAGTATACGGGCCTACGGGGGCCAAGAGACCCAGTACTTC. Its protein is CASSIRAYGGQETQYF.

The V and J genes are TRBV7-2 and TRBJ2-1; D is tentatively TRBD1 or TRBD2 (6 bases each). The germline V gene encodes CDR1 SGHTA and CDR2 FQGNSA. CDR3 length equals 17 residues. Trimming removed 0 bases at V and 5 bases at J, with 17 bases between. The CDR3 sequence: CASSLARGRTTNNEQFF. CDR3 nucleotides: TGTGCCAGCAGCTTAGCGAGGGGGAGGACCACCAACAATGAGCAGTTCTTC.

The chain carries TRBV18 and TRBJ2-2, with D possibly being TRBD2 (5 bases). Per the germline V gene, CDR1 is KGHSH and CDR2 is LQKENI. CDR3 length: 17 amino acids. Trimming removed 3 bases from V and 2 bases from J, with 16 bases in between. In DNA, the CDR3 is TGTGCCAGCTCACCGCCGGGGAGTGGCACAAACACCGGGGAGCTGTTTTTT. This gives the protein CASSPPGSGTNTGELFF.

The V call is TRBV6-5, the J call TRBJ2-7; D is unresolved. Trimming stripped 6 bases from V and 6 bases from J, with 15 bases between. The CDR3 is made up of 13 amino acids. Germline V gene sequence: CDR1 MNHEY, CDR2 SVGAGI. The CDR3 nucleotides read TGTGCCAGCAGCCCGGACGAGTCGGCCGAGCAGTACTTC. Translated: CASSPDESAEQYF.

The rearrangement links TRBV7-6 to TRBJ2-3, with 7 bases fitting TRBD2. V was pared by 1 base and J by 6 bases, with 4 bases of the junction left unmatched. The length of the CDR3 is 14 residues. The V gene's germline CDR1 is SGHVS and CDR2 FNYEAQ. As DNA, the CDR3 is TGTGCCAGCAGCTTAGGGATACTAGCGGATACGCAGTATTTT. Encoded protein: CASSLGILADTQYF.

The chain employs TRBV28 and TRBJ2-3, with 8 bases fitting TRBD1. The germline CDR1 and CDR2 sequences are MDHEN and SYDVKM. This CDR3 region has 16 residues. The V gene end was trimmed by 5 bases and the J gene end by 3 bases; junction bases not matched to a gene: 10. As DNA, the CDR3 is TGTGCCAGCAGTCCAAGACAGGGGACGGTGACAGATACGCAGTATTTT. As protein: CASSPRQGTVTDTQYF.

To note about this clone: The junction and the germline gene differ at one end; a read error may be behind it. The chain has TRBV7-8 and TRBJ2-7; TRBD1 aligns across 9 bases. Germline V CDR1 and CDR2: SGHVS, FQNEAQ. The CDR3 is 15 amino acids. CDR3 nucleotides: TGCGCCAGCAGCCCCACGGGGGACAGGGCGGAAGAGCAGTACTTC. Translated, it gives CASSPTGDRAEEQYF.

This clone was counted once. V is TRBV6-5 and J is TRBJ1-6; D might be TRBD1 (5 bases). CDR1 and CDR2 (germline): MNHEY, SVGAGI. The CDR3 spans 15 residues. V was pared by 8 bases and J by 0 bases, with 11 bases between. CDR3 region: CASGDLSSYNSPLHF. The CDR3 DNA reads as TGTGCCAGCGGGGACTTGAGCTCCTATAATTCACCCCTCCACTTT.

This rearrangement joins TRBV21-1 to TRBJ1-3; TRBD1 is the table's D call, not checked against the DNA. TRBV21-1 is a known pseudogene. The CDR3 runs to 16 residues. CDR3 DNA sequence: TGTGCCAGCAGCGGCAGGACAGGGCAAACTGGAAACACCATATATTTT. Protein sequence: CASSGRTGQTGNTIYF.

This clone was counted a single time. The gene calls are TRBV2 and TRBJ1-6; unclear D gene. Germline loops: CDR1 SNHLY, CDR2 FYNNEI. The germline V and J ends were trimmed by 4 bases and 0 bases, with 7 bases remaining between them. The CDR3 loop spans 15 amino acids. CDR3 coding DNA: TGTGCCAGCAGTGGGGAAGTCTCCTATAATTCACCCCTCCACTTT. Its protein is CASSGEVSYNSPLHF.

The genes are TRBV11-2 and TRBJ2-7, with 10 positions matching TRBD1. Germline V gene data show CDR1 as SGHAT and CDR2 as FQNNGV. The CDR3 totals 15 residues. Losses at the gene ends were 7 bases for V and 6 bases for J; bases not matched to a gene: 12. The CDR3 sequence: CASTPAGGTGAEQYF. The CDR3 DNA follows: TGTGCCAGCACCCCGGCCGGCGGGACAGGGGCCGAGCAGTACTTC. Looking up the rest from reference TRBV11-2 and TRBJ2-7 gives the full variable domain: EAGVAQSPRYKIIEKRQSVAFWCNPISGHATLYWYQQILGQGPKLLIQFQNNGVVDDSQLPKDRFSAERLKGVDSTLKIQPAKLEDSAVYLCASTPAGGTGAEQYFGPGTRLTVT.

The V gene is TRBV13, the J gene TRBJ2-5, with 9 bases that match TRBD1. This CDR3 has 15 amino acids. The V and J ends lost 5 bases and 4 bases, in that order; junction bases with no gene match: 8. Germline-derived CDR1 and CDR2 are PRHDT and FYEKMQ (reference sequence). This CDR3 reads CASSPRDREGETQYF. Written as DNA, the CDR3 is TGTGCCAGCAGCCCCCGGGACAGGGAGGGAGAGACCCAGTACTTC.

This clone turned up a few times. The CDR3, as DNA: TGTGCCAGCAGTTTATGGGGGGGCAATCAGCCCCAGCATTTT. This encodes CASSLWGGNQPQHF. The chain combines TRBV28 with TRBJ1-5, with D possibly TRBD1 on 5 matching bases. The CDR3 extends over 14 amino acids. Germline lookup yields CDR1 MDHEN and CDR2 SYDVKM. V shed 0 bases and J shed 2 bases, with 5 bases lying between them.

Only a few counts were recorded for this clone. The chain employs TRBV2 and TRBJ1-1; tentatively, D is TRBD1 (5 bases). V lost 2 bases, J lost 5 bases, and 12 bases lay in between. Per the germline V gene, CDR1 is SNHLY and CDR2 is FYNNEI. This CDR3 contains 14 residues. The CDR3 sequence: CASSESPGTTEAFF. CDR3 DNA: TGTGCCAGCAGTGAATCCCCGGGGACGACTGAAGCTTTCTTT.

This chain links TRBV19 with TRBJ2-2; 9 positions agree with TRBD2. The CDR3 runs to 15 residues. Trimming at V came to 0 bases and at J to 4 bases, leaving 0 bases not matched to a gene. Germline V gene lookup returns CDR1 LNHDA and CDR2 SQIVND (reference sequence). This CDR3 reads CASSIEGLATGELFF. The CDR3 nucleotides read TGTGCCAGTAGTATAGAGGGACTAGCCACCGGGGAGCTGTTTTTT.

The chain combines TRBV24-1 with TRBJ2-3; D ambiguous. V lost 5 bases and J 4 bases, leaving 6 bases between the germline ends. The CDR3 has 12 amino acids. Looked up from germline, CDR1 is KGHDR and CDR2 is SFDVKD. CDR3 amino acids: CATSGVADTQYF. The CDR3 DNA reads TGTGCCACCAGTGGAGTAGCAGATACGCAGTATTTT.

The chain combines TRBV19 with TRBJ1-2; 7 positions match TRBD1. V was clipped by 10 bases and J by 4 bases; unmatched bases: 3. Germline V gives CDR1 LNHDA, CDR2 SQIVND (reference sequence). The CDR3 spans 11 residues. CDR3 coding DNA: TGTGCCACAGGGGGATCCTATGGCTACACCTTC. Protein product: CATGGSYGYTF.

The V call is TRBV4-3, the J call TRBJ2-7; D gene uncertain. This CDR3 is 15 amino acids long. V was trimmed by 4 bases and J by 0 bases, leaving 13 bases between them. Germline loops: CDR1 LGHNA, CDR2 YSLEER. The CDR3 DNA is TGCGCCAGCAGCCTCACACCGGGCAGCTCCTACGAGCAGTACTTC. It encodes CASSLTPGSSYEQYF.

This clone was counted a single time. The chain links TRBV6-2 or TRBV6-3 to TRBJ2-2; possible D gene TRBD2, 6 bases. Trimming removed 6 bases at V and 1 base at J, with 9 bases between. The CDR3 length is 14 residues. Germline V gene sequence: CDR1 MNHEY, CDR2 SVGEGT. The CDR3 DNA sequence: TGTGCCAGCAGCGTAGCGGTGAACACCGGGGAGCTGTTTTTT. Protein sequence: CASSVAVNTGELFF.

The chain carries TRBV19 and TRBJ1-4; unclear D gene. Germline CDR1 and CDR2: LNHDA and SQIVND (reference sequence). The CDR3 has 14 residues. V was trimmed by 3 bases and J by 7 bases, leaving 12 bases between them. The CDR3 coding sequence is TGTGCCAGTAGTATCCGGGCACCACGTGAAAAACTGTTTTTT. Protein: CASSIRAPREKLFF.

The CDR3 nucleotides are TGTGCCAGCAGCTTGACGCTTTTACAAGAGACCCAGTACTTC. It specifies CASSLTLLQETQYF. V gene TRBV5-4 combines with J gene TRBJ2-5; D gene unclear. The CDR3 runs to 14 residues. V dropped 1 base and J dropped 2 bases, with 9 bases sitting between them. CDR1 is SGHNT and CDR2 is YYREEE in the germline V gene (reference sequence). The variable domain in full, with the rest retrieved from reference TRBV5-4 and TRBJ2-5, is ETGVTQSPTHLIKTRGQQVTLRCSSQSGHNTVSWYQQALGQGPQFIFQYYREEENGRGNFPPRFSGLQFPNYSSELNVNALELDDSALYLCASSLTLLQETQYFGPGTRLLVL.

In its sample, this clone was seen once. The chain uses TRBV4-1 and TRBJ1-2, with D uncertain. The CDR3 consists of 12 residues. Trimming pared 0 bases from V and 10 bases from J, leaving 9 bases between. Germline CDR1 and CDR2: MGHRA and YSYEKL. CDR3 in amino acids: CASSQDAAIYTF. The CDR3 DNA sequence: TGCGCCAGCAGCCAAGATGCGGCTATCTACACCTTC.

V gene TRBV7-9 combines with J gene TRBJ1-1, with a possible D match to TRBD1 (5 bases). Between the trimmed V and J ends, which lost 6 bases and 0 bases, there was a span of 20 bases. CDR1 and CDR2 from the germline V gene are SEHNR and FQNEAQ (reference sequence). The CDR3 is made up of 17 amino acids. This chain's CDR3 is CASRSSGMGKMNTEAFF. The CDR3 coding sequence is TGTGCCAGCAGATCATCAGGGATGGGGAAGATGAACACTGAAGCTTTCTTT.

The chain carries TRBV28 and TRBJ1-6, with unresolved D. CDR1 and CDR2 (germline): MDHEN, SYDVKM. The CDR3 contains 14 residues. Trimming took off 5 bases at V and 7 bases at J, with 12 bases between the two ends. For the CDR3, the DNA is TGTGCCAGCAGTCTCGGAGTCGGAAATTCACCCCTCCACTTT. This encodes CASSLGVGNSPLHF.

This sequence joins TRBV5-6 and TRBJ2-1; D unresolved. CDR1 is SGHDT, CDR2 YYEEEE, per germline. Trimming stripped 1 base from V and 7 bases from J, with 9 bases between. The CDR3 covers 13 residues. CDR3 protein: CASSLRVWNEQFF. CDR3 nucleotides: TGTGCCAGCAGCTTGAGAGTTTGGAATGAGCAGTTCTTC.

The genes are TRBV19 and TRBJ1-1; D may be TRBD1 (5 bases). Germline V gene lookup returns CDR1 LNHDA and CDR2 SQIVND (reference sequence). The V end lost 6 bases, the J end lost 3 bases, and 11 bases lay between the germline ends. This CDR3 region has 13 residues. In DNA, the CDR3 is TGTGCCAGTAGAGGCAGGGCGGACACTGAAGCTTTCTTT. This codes for CASRGRADTEAFF.

The chain has TRBV5-6 and TRBJ2-1; 10 bases are a match to TRBD1. After removal of 4 bases from V and 7 bases from J, the junction contained 8 bases not matched to a gene. Germline V gene sequence: CDR1 SGHDT, CDR2 YYEEEE. This CDR3 spans 15 amino acids. The CDR3 reads CASSGGQGILNEQFF. The CDR3 coding sequence is TGTGCCAGCAGCGGGGGACAGGGGATCTTAAATGAGCAGTTCTTC.

This chain joins TRBV28 and TRBJ2-7; D unresolved. Germline V gives CDR1 MDHEN, CDR2 SYDVKM. V lost 3 bases to trimming and J lost 5 bases, with 23 bases between them. This CDR3 comprises 17 residues. DNA of the CDR3: TGTGCCAGCAGTTTGGGTGCCTGGCCCATACGCGCCAACGAGCAGTACTTC. Its protein is CASSLGAWPIRANEQYF.

V usage is TRBV7-9 and J usage is TRBJ1-1, with a possible D match to TRBD1 (6 bases). Per germline, CDR1 SEHNR and CDR2 FQNEAQ (reference sequence). Trimming shortened V by 5 bases and J by 4 bases, and 17 bases separated the two germline ends. The CDR3 runs 15 residues. CDR3 sequence reads: CASSDTNRVGTEAFF. In nucleotides, the CDR3 is TGTGCCAGCAGCGATACGAACAGGGTTGGCACTGAAGCTTTCTTT.